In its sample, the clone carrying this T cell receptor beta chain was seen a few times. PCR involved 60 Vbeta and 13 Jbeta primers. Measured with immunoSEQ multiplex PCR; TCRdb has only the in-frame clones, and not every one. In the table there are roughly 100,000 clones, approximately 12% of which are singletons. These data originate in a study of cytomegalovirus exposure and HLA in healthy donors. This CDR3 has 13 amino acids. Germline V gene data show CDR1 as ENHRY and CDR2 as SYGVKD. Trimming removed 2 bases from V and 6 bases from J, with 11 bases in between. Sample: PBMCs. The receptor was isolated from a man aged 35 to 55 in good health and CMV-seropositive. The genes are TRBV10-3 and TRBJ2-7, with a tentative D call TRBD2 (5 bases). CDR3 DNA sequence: TGTGCCATCAGTGAGCCCGCCCGGGGCGAGCAGTACTTC. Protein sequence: CAISEPARGEQYF.